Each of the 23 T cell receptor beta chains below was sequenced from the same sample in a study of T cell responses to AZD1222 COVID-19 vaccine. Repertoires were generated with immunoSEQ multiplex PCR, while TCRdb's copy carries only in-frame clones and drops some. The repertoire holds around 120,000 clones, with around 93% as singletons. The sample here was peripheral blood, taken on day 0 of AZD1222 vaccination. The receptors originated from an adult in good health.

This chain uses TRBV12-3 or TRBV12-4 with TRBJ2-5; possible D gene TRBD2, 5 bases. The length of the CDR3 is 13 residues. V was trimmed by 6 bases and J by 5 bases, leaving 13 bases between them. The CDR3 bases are TGTGCCAGCAGCCCACTAGATCTGGAGACCCAGTACTTC. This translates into CASSPLDLETQYF.

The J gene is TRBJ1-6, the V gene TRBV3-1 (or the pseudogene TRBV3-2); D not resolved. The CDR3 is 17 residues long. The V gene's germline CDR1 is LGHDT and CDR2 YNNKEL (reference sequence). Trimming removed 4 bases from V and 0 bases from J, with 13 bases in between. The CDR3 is CASSLNSCSSYNSPLHF. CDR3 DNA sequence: TGTGCCAGCAGCCTTAACAGCTGCAGCTCCTATAATTCACCCCTCCACTTT.

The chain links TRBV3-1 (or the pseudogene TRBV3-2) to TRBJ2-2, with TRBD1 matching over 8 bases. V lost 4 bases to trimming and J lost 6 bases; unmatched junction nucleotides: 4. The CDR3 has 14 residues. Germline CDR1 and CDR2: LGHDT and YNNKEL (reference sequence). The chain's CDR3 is CASSPTTGAGELFF. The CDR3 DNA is TGTGCCAGCAGCCCGACGACAGGGGCCGGGGAGCTGTTTTTT.

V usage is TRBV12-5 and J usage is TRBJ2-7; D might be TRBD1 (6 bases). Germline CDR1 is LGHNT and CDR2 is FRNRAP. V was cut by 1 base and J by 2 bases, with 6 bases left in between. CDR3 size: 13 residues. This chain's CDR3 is CASGLGQAYEQYF. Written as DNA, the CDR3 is TGTGCTAGTGGTTTGGGACAGGCCTACGAGCAGTACTTC.

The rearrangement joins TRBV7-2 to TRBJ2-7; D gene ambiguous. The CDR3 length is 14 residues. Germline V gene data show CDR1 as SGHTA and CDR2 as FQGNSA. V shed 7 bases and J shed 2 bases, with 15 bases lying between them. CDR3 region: CASNPGLSTYEQYF. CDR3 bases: TGTGCCAGCAACCCTGGCCTTTCCACCTACGAGCAGTACTTC. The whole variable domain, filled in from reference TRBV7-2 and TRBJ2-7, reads GAGVSQSPSNKVTEKGKDVELRCDPISGHTALYWYRQSLGQGLEFLIYFQGNSAPDKSGLPSDRFSAERTGGSVSTLTIQRTQQEDSAVYLCASNPGLSTYEQYFGPGTRLTVT.

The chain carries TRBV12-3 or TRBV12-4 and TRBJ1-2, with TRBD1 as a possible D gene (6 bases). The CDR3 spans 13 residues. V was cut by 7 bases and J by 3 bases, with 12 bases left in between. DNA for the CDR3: TGTGCCAGCACCGAGACAGGTGACTATGGCTACACCTTC. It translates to CASTETGDYGYTF.

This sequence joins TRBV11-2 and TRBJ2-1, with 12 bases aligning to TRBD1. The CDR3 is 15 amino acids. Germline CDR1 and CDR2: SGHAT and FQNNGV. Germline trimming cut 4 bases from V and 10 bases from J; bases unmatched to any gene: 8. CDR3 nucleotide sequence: TGTGCCAGCAGCTCAACCGGGACAGGGGGCGGAGAGCAGTTCTTC. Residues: CASSSTGTGGGEQFF. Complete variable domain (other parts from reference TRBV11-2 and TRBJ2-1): EAGVAQSPRYKIIEKRQSVAFWCNPISGHATLYWYQQILGQGPKLLIQFQNNGVVDDSQLPKDRFSAERLKGVDSTLKIQPAKLEDSAVYLCASSSTGTGGGEQFFGPGTRLTVL.

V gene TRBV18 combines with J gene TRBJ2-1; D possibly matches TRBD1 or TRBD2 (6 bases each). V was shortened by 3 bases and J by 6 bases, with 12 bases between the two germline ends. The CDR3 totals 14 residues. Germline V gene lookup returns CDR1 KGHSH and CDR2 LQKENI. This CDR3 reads CASSPTGAGNEQFF. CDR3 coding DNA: TGTGCCAGCTCACCGACGGGGGCGGGCAATGAGCAGTTCTTC.

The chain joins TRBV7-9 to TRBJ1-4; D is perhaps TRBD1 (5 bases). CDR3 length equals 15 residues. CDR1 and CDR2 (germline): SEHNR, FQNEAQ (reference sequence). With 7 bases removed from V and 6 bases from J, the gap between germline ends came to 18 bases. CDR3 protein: CASITSGGWDEKLFF. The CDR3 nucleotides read TGTGCCAGCATCACCTCCGGGGGATGGGATGAAAAACTGTTTTTT. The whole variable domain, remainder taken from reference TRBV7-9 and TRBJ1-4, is DTGVSQNPRHKITKRGQNVTFRCDPISEHNRLYWYRQTLGQGPEFLTYFQNEAQLEKSRLLSDRFSAERPKGSFSTLEIQRTEQGDSAMYLCASITSGGWDEKLFFGSGTQLSVL.

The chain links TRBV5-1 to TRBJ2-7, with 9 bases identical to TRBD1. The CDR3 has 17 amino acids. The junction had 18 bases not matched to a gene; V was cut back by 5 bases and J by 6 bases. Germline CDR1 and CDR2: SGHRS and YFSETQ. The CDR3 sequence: CASRQSPGQGRFVEQYF. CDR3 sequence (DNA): TGCGCCAGCAGACAGAGTCCGGGACAGGGCCGTTTTGTCGAGCAGTACTTC.

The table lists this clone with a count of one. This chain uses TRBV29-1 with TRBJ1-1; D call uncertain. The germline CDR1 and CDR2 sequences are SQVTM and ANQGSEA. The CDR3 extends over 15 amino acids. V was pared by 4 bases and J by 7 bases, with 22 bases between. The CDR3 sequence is CSVATQLMGRVEAFF. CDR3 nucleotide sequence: TGCAGCGTTGCGACCCAACTTATGGGAAGGGTTGAAGCTTTCTTT.

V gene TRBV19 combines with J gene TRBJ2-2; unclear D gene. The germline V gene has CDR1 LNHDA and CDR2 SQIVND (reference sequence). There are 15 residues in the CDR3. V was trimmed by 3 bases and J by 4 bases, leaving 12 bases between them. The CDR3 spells CASSIGPTLTGELFF. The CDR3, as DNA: TGTGCCAGTAGTATTGGACCCACACTCACCGGGGAGCTGTTTTTT.

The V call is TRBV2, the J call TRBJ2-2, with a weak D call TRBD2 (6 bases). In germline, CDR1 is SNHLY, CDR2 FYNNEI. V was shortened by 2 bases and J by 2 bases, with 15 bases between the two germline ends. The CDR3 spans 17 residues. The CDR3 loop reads CASSELFRAGNTGELFF. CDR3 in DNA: TGTGCCAGCAGTGAACTTTTCAGAGCGGGTAACACCGGGGAGCTGTTTTTT.

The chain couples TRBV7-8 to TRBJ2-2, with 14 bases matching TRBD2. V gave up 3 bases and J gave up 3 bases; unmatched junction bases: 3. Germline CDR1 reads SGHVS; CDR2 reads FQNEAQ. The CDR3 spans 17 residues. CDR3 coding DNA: TGTGCCAGCAGCTTGACTAGCGGGGGGGCGGACACCGGGGAGCTGTTTTTT. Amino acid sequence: CASSLTSGGADTGELFF.

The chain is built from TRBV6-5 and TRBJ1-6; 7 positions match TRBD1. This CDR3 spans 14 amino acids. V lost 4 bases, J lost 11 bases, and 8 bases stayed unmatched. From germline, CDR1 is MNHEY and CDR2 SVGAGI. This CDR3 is CASSSQPGQAPLHF. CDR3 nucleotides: TGTGCCAGCAGTTCCCAACCCGGACAGGCACCCCTCCACTTT.

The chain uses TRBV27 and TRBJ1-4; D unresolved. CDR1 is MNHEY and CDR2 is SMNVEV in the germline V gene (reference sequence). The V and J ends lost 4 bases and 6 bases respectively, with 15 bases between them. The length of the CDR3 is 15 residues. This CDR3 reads CASSSLPRGYEKLFF. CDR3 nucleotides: TGTGCCAGCAGTTCGCTCCCCCGAGGTTATGAAAAACTGTTTTTT.

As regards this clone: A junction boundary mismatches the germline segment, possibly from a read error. CDR3 coding DNA: TGCAGCGTTGACTCCGATGCTCCGGACTTC. The encoded protein is CSVDSDAPDF. The chain employs TRBV29-1 and TRBJ1-2; D is unresolved. This CDR3 has 10 residues. Germline V lookup: CDR1 SQVTM, CDR2 ANQGSEA.

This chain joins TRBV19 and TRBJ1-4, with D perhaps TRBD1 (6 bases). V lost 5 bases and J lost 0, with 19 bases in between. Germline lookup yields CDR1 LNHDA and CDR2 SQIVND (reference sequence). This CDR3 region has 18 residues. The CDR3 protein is CASSPGTRPLSTNEKLFF. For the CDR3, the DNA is TGTGCCAGTAGTCCCGGGACAAGACCGCTGTCAACTAATGAAAAACTGTTTTTT.

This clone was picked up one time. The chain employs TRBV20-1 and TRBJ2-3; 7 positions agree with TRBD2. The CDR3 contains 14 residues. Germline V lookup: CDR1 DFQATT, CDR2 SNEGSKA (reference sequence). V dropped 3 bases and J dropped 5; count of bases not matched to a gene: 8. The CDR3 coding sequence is TGCAGTGCTAGTGTTCCTAGCGGACTAGATACGCAGTATTTT. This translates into CSASVPSGLDTQYF.

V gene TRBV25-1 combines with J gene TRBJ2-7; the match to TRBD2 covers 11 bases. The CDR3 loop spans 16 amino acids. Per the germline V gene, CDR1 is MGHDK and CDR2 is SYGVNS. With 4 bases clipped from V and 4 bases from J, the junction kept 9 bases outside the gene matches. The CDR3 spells CASSVYTSGSNYEQYF. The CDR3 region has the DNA TGTGCCAGCAGTGTGTATACTAGCGGGAGTAATTACGAGCAGTACTTC.

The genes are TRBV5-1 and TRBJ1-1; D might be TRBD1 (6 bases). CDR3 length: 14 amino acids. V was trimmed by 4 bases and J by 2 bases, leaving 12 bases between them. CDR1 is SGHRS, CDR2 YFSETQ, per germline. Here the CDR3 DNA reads TGCGCCAGCAGCATGGACAGACCAAACACTGAAGCTTTCTTT. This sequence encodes CASSMDRPNTEAFF. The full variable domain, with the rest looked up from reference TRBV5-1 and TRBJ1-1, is KAGVTQTPRYLIKTRGQQVTLSCSPISGHRSVSWYQQTPGQGLQFLFEYFSETQRNKGNFPGRFSGRQFSNSRSEMNVSTLELGDSALYLCASSMDRPNTEAFFGQGTRLTVV.

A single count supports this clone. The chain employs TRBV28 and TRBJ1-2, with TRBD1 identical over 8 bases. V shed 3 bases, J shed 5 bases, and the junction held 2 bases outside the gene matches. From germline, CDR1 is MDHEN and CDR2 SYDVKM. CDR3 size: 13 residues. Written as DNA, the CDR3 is TGTGCCAGCAGTTTCAGGGGGCTTTATGGCTACACCTTC. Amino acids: CASSFRGLYGYTF.

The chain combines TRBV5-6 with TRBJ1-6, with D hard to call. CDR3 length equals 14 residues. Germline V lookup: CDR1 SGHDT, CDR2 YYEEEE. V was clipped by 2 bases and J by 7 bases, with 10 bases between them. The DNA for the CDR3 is TGTGCCAGCAGCTTAGGGCAGGAGAATTCACCCCTCCACTTT. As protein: CASSLGQENSPLHF. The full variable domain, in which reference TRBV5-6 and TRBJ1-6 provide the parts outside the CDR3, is DAGVTQSPTHLIKTRGQQVTLRCSPKSGHDTVSWYQQALGQGPQFIFQYYEEEERQRGNFPDRFSGHQFPNYSSELNVNALLLGDSALYLCASSLGQENSPLHFGNGTRLTVT.